Listed here are 17 T cell receptor beta chains from one sample, sequenced in a study of T cells in Graves' hyperthyroidism and ophthalmopathy. Using RNA transcripts as the source, TCR beta CDR3 regions were amplified. The primer set for the first-round RT-PCR of the TCR CDR3 was HTBI. TCRdb recomputed calls from the multiplex PCR reads with MiXCR, one row per CDR3 protein. The profile shows 450,000 to 650,000 distinct CDR3 sequences, roughly 20% of them singletons. The sequencing input was blood. The origin of the receptors is a man younger than 35 with Graves' hyperthyroidism.

This clonotype was recorded many times. This rearrangement joins TRBV6-1 to TRBJ2-7; 10 bases agree with TRBD2. Germline CDR1 is MNHNS and CDR2 is SASEGT. The CDR3 is 16 residues long. After removal of 2 bases from V and 2 bases from J, the junction contained 6 bases not matched to a gene. CDR3 loop: CASSELSSGGPYEQYF. The DNA of the CDR3 is TGTGCCAGCAGTGAACTGTCTAGCGGGGGACCCTACGAGCAGTACTTC.

This clonotype was observed at least ten times. The J gene is TRBJ2-5, the V gene TRBV6-1; 9 positions agree with TRBD1. Losses at the gene ends were 6 bases for V and 1 base for J; bases not matched to a gene: 6. The CDR3 contains 15 residues. Germline loops: CDR1 MNHNS, CDR2 SASEGT. CDR3 in amino acids: CASSSDRGVQETQYF. Written as DNA, the CDR3 is TGTGCCAGCAGCTCGGACAGGGGTGTCCAAGAGACCCAGTACTTC.

This chain connects TRBV11-2 to TRBJ1-2; no firm D call. Germline CDR1 and CDR2: SGHAT and FQNNGV. V was shortened by 4 bases and J by 6 bases, with 21 bases between the two germline ends. The CDR3 is 16 amino acids. The CDR3 DNA follows: TGTGCCAGCAGCTCGGACGGCTTCCCCGGAGTTAATGGCTACACCTTC. It codes for CASSSDGFPGVNGYTF.

This clonotype was seen many times. The chain joins TRBV12-3 or TRBV12-4 to TRBJ1-1; weak D call: TRBD1 (6 bases). Trimming removed 1 base from V and 4 bases from J, with 19 bases in between. The CDR3 sequence is 17 residues long. The CDR3 DNA sequence: TGTGCCAGCAGTTTAGTAGGGGGGCTGGGGGTCAGCACTGAAGCTTTCTTT. As protein: CASSLVGGLGVSTEAFF.

There are many counts of this clonotype. The genes are TRBV28 and TRBJ2-5; 8 nucleotides match TRBD1. J gave up 2 bases and V 6 bases, and 8 bases lay outside the gene matches. The CDR3 has 15 amino acids. The germline V gene encodes CDR1 MDHEN and CDR2 SYDVKM. The CDR3 DNA sequence: TGTGCCAGCAGCCGGACCGGGACAGGTCAAGAGACCCAGTACTTC. Amino acid sequence: CASSRTGTGQETQYF. The full variable domain, its missing parts supplied by reference TRBV28 and TRBJ2-5, is DVKVTQSSRYLVKRTGEKVFLECVQDMDHENMFWYRQDPGLGLRLIYFSYDVKMKEKGDIPEGYSVSREKKERFSLILESASTNQTSMYLCASSRTGTGQETQYFGPGTRLLVL.

The chain combines TRBV6-1 with TRBJ1-1, with a weak D call TRBD1 (5 bases). The CDR3 contains 18 residues. The V gene lost 3 bases and the J gene lost 10 bases, with 30 bases spanning the gap. CDR1 and CDR2 from the germline V gene are MNHNS and SASEGT. DNA of the CDR3: TGTGCCAGCAGTGAGAGATTTTCCTACGAGGTGGGGCGGCTGGGAGCTTTCTTT. It yields the protein CASSERFSYEVGRLGAFF.

This chain connects TRBV5-1 to TRBJ2-5; D might be TRBD1 (5 bases). V dropped 4 bases and J dropped 4 bases, with 11 bases sitting between them. CDR1 SGHRS and CDR2 YFSETQ come from the germline V gene. There are 13 residues in the CDR3. Here the CDR3 reads CASSRTWGETQYF. The CDR3, as DNA: TGCGCCAGCAGCCGGACATGGGGAGAGACCCAGTACTTC.

The sample holds many counts of this clonotype. The rearrangement joins TRBV20-1 to TRBJ2-7; TRBD1 matches 9 bases. J gave up 2 bases and V 0 bases, and 5 bases lay outside the gene matches. CDR3 length: 15 residues. The germline gives CDR1 DFQATT, CDR2 SNEGSKA (reference sequence). Here the CDR3 DNA reads TGCAGTGCTAGAGAAGGACAGGGGCTGACCTACGAGCAGTACTTC. Translating it yields CSAREGQGLTYEQYF.

This clonotype was seen repeatedly, ten times or more. This chain connects TRBV12-3 or TRBV12-4 to TRBJ2-2; D may be TRBD2 (6 bases). Deletions cut 5 bases from V and 4 bases from J, with 11 bases between. This CDR3 is 14 amino acids long. CDR3 in DNA: TGTGCCAGCAGTCCGGGACTTTCCACCGGGGAGCTGTTTTTT. Protein: CASSPGLSTGELFF.

This clonotype was recorded at least ten times. This chain links TRBV20-1 with TRBJ1-1; D ambiguous. Trimming removed 0 bases from V and 2 bases from J, with 10 bases in between. This CDR3 region has 14 residues. The germline CDR1 and CDR2 sequences are DFQATT and SNEGSKA (reference sequence). The CDR3 nucleotides are TGCAGTGCTAGAGATATGAGAGCAAACACTGAAGCTTTCTTT. Amino acids: CSARDMRANTEAFF.

In its sample, this clonotype was seen a few times. The V call is TRBV30, the J call TRBJ2-5; 8 bases are a match to TRBD2. The germline V gene encodes CDR1 GTSNPN and CDR2 SVGIG (reference sequence). This CDR3 region has 13 residues. The V and J ends lost 8 bases and 5 bases, in that order; junction bases with no gene match: 10. The CDR3 DNA sequence: TGTGCCAAAGCGGGGGCCTCTCGGGAGACCCAGTACTTC. Amino acid sequence: CAKAGASRETQYF.

This chain connects TRBV11-1 to TRBJ1-2, with 8 bases matching TRBD1. Trimming cost V 4 bases and J 5 bases; bases outside gene matches: 12. This CDR3 spans 16 amino acids. Germline-derived CDR1 and CDR2 are SGHAT and FQDESV (reference sequence). In nucleotides, the CDR3 is TGTGCCAGCAGCTCCTCTCTCCAGGGGGCGCATTATGGCTACACCTTC. As protein: CASSSSLQGAHYGYTF. Full variable domain (outside the CDR3, taken from reference TRBV11-1 and TRBJ1-2): EAEVAQSPRYKITEKSQAVAFWCDPISGHATLYWYRQILGQGPELLVQFQDESVVDDSQLPKDRFSAERLKGVDSTLKIQPAELGDSAMYLCASSSSLQGAHYGYTFGSGTRLTVV.

The genes are TRBV7-2 and TRBJ2-7; D is possibly TRBD2 (6 bases). CDR3 size: 14 residues. CDR1 is SGHTA and CDR2 is FQGNSA in the germline V gene. V shed 1 base and J shed 4 bases, with 11 bases lying between them. The CDR3 protein is CASSLGGGWYEQYF. Written as DNA, the CDR3 is TGTGCCAGCAGCTTAGGAGGAGGGTGGTACGAGCAGTACTTC.

The gene calls are TRBV6-5 and TRBJ2-7; 7 nucleotides line up with TRBD2. The CDR3 has 13 amino acids. The J segment lost 6 bases and the V segment lost 11 bases, leaving 13 bases of the junction unmatched. In germline, CDR1 is MNHEY, CDR2 SVGAGI. CDR3 nucleotide sequence: TGTGCCGGTAGTTGGGAGCGGGGTCTCGAGCAGTACTTC. This codes for CAGSWERGLEQYF.

The gene calls are TRBV28 and TRBJ2-2; D is undetermined. Trimming shortened V by 6 bases and J by 8 bases, and 16 bases separated the two germline ends. Looked up from germline, CDR1 is MDHEN and CDR2 is SYDVKM. The CDR3 has 14 amino acids. The DNA of the CDR3 is TGTGCCAGCAGCACTGGGGTTTCCCGGGGGGAGCTGTTTTTT. Residues: CASSTGVSRGELFF. Full variable domain (outside the CDR3, taken from reference TRBV28 and TRBJ2-2): DVKVTQSSRYLVKRTGEKVFLECVQDMDHENMFWYRQDPGLGLRLIYFSYDVKMKEKGDIPEGYSVSREKKERFSLILESASTNQTSMYLCASSTGVSRGELFFGEGSRLTVL.

In its sample, this clonotype was seen many times. The chain uses TRBV15 and TRBJ1-4; D gene uncertain. Trimming took off 4 bases at V and 0 bases at J, with 9 bases between the two ends. The CDR3 is made up of 15 amino acids. Germline loops: CDR1 LNHNV, CDR2 YYDKDF (reference sequence). DNA for the CDR3: TGTGCCACCAGCATTGAGACTGCAACTAATGAAAAACTGTTTTTT. Its protein product is CATSIETATNEKLFF.

J is TRBJ2-7 and V is TRBV7-2, with D possibly called TRBD1 or TRBD2 (5 bases each). Trimming left V 5 bases short and J 6 bases short, with 14 bases between. CDR1 and CDR2 from the germline V gene are SGHTA and FQGNSA. The CDR3 is 13 amino acids. The CDR3 spells CASSKLRDGEQYF. For the CDR3, the DNA is TGTGCCAGCAGCAAACTCCGGGACGGCGAGCAGTACTTC.